Below are 8 T cell receptor beta chains sequenced from a single sample in a study of identical twins. TCRdb re-called the 5' RACE reads with MiXCR, one entry per CDR3 protein. The table has 300,000 to 400,000 distinct CDR3 sequences, 9% to 15% seen once. This sample was also put to use in a study of yellow fever vaccine responses in identical twins.

Material for sequencing was CD8+ T cells sorted from blood. The origin of the receptors is a young woman in good health.

This clonotype was counted only a few times. This rearrangement joins TRBV6-1 to TRBJ2-7, with TRBD2 matching over 14 bases. From germline, CDR1 is MNHNS and CDR2 SASEGT. There are 15 residues in the CDR3. Losses at the gene ends were 5 bases for V and 3 bases for J; bases not matched to a gene: 3. CDR3 DNA: TGTGCCAGCAGTCCCGGACTAGCGGGGGGCTACGAGCAGTACGTC. Its protein is CASSPGLAGGYEQYV.

This clonotype has only a few counts. This chain uses TRBV9 with TRBJ2-7, with 12 bases aligning to TRBD1. This CDR3 has 15 amino acids. The junction had 9 bases not matched to a gene; V was cut back by 4 bases and J by 7 bases. From germline, CDR1 is SGDLS and CDR2 YYNGEE. CDR3 DNA: TGTGCCAGCAGCTCCTCCGGGACAGGGGGCTATGAGCAGTACTTC. Amino acids: CASSSSGTGGYEQYF.

This chain uses TRBV6-2 or TRBV6-3 with TRBJ2-7, with D possibly matching TRBD2 (5 bases). The CDR3 is 12 amino acids. V lost 7 bases and J 4 bases, leaving 11 bases between the germline ends. Germline V CDR1 and CDR2: MNHEY, SVGEGT. This CDR3 is CASTNGGYEQYF. In DNA, the CDR3 is TGTGCCAGCACCAACGGCGGGTACGAGCAGTACTTC.

This clonotype has only a few counts. The chain links TRBV9 to TRBJ2-6; unclear D gene. CDR1 is SGDLS, CDR2 YYNGEE, per germline. The CDR3 loop spans 15 amino acids. V was cut by 3 bases and J by 0 bases, with 7 bases left in between. The DNA of the CDR3 is TGTGCCAGCAGCGGCGCCACCTCTGGGGCCAACGTCCTGACTTTC. This encodes CASSGATSGANVLTF.

At least ten counts were recorded for this clonotype. The chain couples TRBV11-2 to TRBJ1-2; D unresolved. The CDR3 is 15 residues long. In germline, CDR1 is SGHAT, CDR2 FQNNGV. Trimming left V 3 bases short and J 6 bases short, with 17 bases between. Written as DNA, the CDR3 is TGTGCCAGCAGCTTTGTTATCCCGCGGTGGCATGGCTACACCTTC. This codes for CASSFVIPRWHGYTF.

The chain uses TRBV20-1 and TRBJ2-3; 8 positions agree with TRBD1. CDR1 DFQATT and CDR2 SNEGSKA come from the germline V gene (reference sequence). CDR3 length equals 14 residues. The junction had 8 bases not matched to a gene; V was cut back by 6 bases and J by 3 bases. This CDR3 reads CSARGQERTDTQYF. For the CDR3, the DNA is TGCAGTGCCCGGGGACAGGAGAGGACAGATACGCAGTATTTT.

This clonotype was detected a few times. The chain uses TRBV3-1 and TRBJ2-5; D tentatively reads TRBD1 or TRBD2 (5 bases each). There are 15 residues in the CDR3. Germline V lookup: CDR1 LGHDT, CDR2 YNNKEL (reference sequence). V lost 1 base to trimming and J lost 4 bases, with 13 bases between them. The CDR3 spells CASSQGQIEGETQYF. For the CDR3, the DNA is TGTGCCAGCAGCCAAGGACAGATCGAGGGAGAGACCCAGTACTTC.

The V gene is TRBV29-1, the J gene TRBJ2-1; 7 positions match TRBD1. Trimming removed 0 bases from V and 8 bases from J; junction bases left unmatched: 13. Germline lookup yields CDR1 SQVTM and CDR2 ANQGSEA. The CDR3 has 16 residues. The CDR3 DNA is TGCAGCGTTGAAGATCCAGCGACAGGGACCTTTGATGAGCAGTTCTTC. Translation: CSVEDPATGTFDEQFF.